Below, one T cell receptor (beta chain) is given with its context. This record belongs to a study of blood T cell repertoires in COVID-19. Study at large: T cells, B-cell-depleted T cells, or PBMCs supplied cDNA or gDNA.

The trim removed 7 bases at V and 7 bases at J, leaving 5 bases unmatched. Germline V CDR1 and CDR2: LNHDA, SQIVND (reference sequence). The CDR3 sequence is 12 residues long. Authors' analysis steps: Reference gene primers were amplified, and this amplification served to estimate nucleated cell counts. Libraries were prepared by immunoSEQ multiplex PCR; TCRdb keeps only in-frame clonotypes and omits some of them. The DNA was the basis for D and trimming; V, J and clone size are from that table. This table has nearly 40,000 clones, approximately 88% appearing once. J is TRBJ1-2 and V is TRBV19; 8 nucleotides match TRBD1. Sequencing input: peripheral blood. This sequence was found in a man over 45 with active or convalescent COVID-19. The CDR3 reads CASTWTGLGYTF. DNA for the CDR3: TGTGCCAGTACCTGGACAGGGCTTGGCTACACCTTC.